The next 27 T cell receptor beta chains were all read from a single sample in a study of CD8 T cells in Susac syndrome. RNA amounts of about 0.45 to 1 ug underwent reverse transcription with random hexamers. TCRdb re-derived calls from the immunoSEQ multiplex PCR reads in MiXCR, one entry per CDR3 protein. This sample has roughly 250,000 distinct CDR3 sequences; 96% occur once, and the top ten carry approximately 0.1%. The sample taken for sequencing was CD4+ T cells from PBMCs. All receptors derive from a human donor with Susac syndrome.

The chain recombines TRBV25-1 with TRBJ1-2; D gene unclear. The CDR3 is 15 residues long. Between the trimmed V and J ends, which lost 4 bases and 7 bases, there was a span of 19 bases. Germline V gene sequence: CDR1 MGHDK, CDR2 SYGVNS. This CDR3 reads CASSALEPLRGGYTF. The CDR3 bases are TGTGCCAGCAGTGCCCTCGAGCCTCTTCGGGGTGGCTACACCTTC.

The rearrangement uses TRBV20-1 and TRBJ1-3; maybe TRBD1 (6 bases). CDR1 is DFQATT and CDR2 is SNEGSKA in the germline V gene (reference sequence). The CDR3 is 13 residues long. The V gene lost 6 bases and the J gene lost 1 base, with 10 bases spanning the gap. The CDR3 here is CSAATGSGNTIYF. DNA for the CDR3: TGCAGTGCGGCGACAGGTTCTGGAAACACCATATATTTT.

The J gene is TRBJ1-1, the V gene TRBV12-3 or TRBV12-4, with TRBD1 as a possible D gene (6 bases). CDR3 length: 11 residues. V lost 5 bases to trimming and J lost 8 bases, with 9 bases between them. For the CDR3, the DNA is TGTGCCAGCAGTGCAGGGACAGAAGCTTTCTTT. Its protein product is CASSAGTEAFF.

Written as DNA, the CDR3 is TGTGCCAGCAGTTTATCAGGTGTTAAGGCCTACGAGCAGTACTTC. As protein: CASSLSGVKAYEQYF. The chain employs TRBV28 and TRBJ2-7; no definite D call. Germline values: CDR1 MDHEN, CDR2 SYDVKM. V shed 1 base and J shed 2 bases, with 12 bases lying between them. The CDR3 runs 15 residues.

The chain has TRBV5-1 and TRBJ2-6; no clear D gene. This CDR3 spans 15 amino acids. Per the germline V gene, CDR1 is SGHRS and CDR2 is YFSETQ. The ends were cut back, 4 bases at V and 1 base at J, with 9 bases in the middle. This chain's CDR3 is CASSPDGSGANVLTF. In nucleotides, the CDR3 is TGCGCCAGCAGCCCGGACGGTTCTGGGGCCAACGTCCTGACTTTC. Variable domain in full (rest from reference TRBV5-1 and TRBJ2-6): KAGVTQTPRYLIKTRGQQVTLSCSPISGHRSVSWYQQTPGQGLQFLFEYFSETQRNKGNFPGRFSGRQFSNSRSEMNVSTLELGDSALYLCASSPDGSGANVLTFGAGSRLTVL.

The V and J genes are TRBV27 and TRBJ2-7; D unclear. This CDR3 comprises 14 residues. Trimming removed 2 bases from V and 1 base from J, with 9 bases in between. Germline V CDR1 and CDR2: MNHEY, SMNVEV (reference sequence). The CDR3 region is CASSLRRESYEQYF. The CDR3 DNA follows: TGTGCCAGCAGTTTAAGGCGCGAATCCTACGAGCAGTACTTC.

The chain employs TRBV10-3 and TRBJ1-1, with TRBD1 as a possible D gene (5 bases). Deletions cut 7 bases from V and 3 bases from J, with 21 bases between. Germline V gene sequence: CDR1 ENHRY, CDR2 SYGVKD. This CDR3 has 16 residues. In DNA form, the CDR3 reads TGTGCCATCACTGCCGCTCATGGCAGAGGGGACACTGAAGCTTTCTTT. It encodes CAITAAHGRGDTEAFF.

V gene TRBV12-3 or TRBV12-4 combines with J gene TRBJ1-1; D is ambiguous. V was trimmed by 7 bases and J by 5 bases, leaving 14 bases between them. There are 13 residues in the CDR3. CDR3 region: CASNLEGGTEAFF. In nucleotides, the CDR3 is TGTGCCAGCAACTTGGAGGGAGGAACTGAAGCTTTCTTT.

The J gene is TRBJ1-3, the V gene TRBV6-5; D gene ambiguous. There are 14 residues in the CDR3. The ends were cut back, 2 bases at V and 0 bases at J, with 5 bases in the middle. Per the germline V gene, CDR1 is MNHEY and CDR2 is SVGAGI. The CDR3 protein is CASSYRGSGNTIYF. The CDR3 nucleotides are TGTGCCAGCAGTTACCGCGGCTCTGGAAACACCATATATTTT.

CDR3 bases: TGTGCCAGCAGCTTCGACAGGGGGTATCATGGCTACACCTTC. Its protein product is CASSFDRGYHGYTF. The chain employs TRBV7-3 and TRBJ1-2; 9 bases are shared with TRBD1. The germline V gene encodes CDR1 SGHTA and CDR2 FQGTGA. There are 14 residues in the CDR3. The V segment lost 3 bases and the J segment 6 bases; nucleotides outside the gene matches: 5.

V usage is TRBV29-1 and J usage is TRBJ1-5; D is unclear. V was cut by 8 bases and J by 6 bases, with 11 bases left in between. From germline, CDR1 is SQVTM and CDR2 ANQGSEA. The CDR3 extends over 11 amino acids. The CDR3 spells CSKTRSQPQHF. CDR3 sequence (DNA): TGCAGCAAAACGCGAAGTCAGCCCCAGCATTTT.

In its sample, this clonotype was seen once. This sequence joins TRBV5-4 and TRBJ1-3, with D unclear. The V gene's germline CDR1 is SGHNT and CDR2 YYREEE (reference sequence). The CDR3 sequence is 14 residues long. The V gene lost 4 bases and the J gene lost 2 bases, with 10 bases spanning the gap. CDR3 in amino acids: CASSPGSPGNTIYF. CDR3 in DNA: TGTGCCAGCAGCCCGGGCTCCCCTGGAAACACCATATATTTT.

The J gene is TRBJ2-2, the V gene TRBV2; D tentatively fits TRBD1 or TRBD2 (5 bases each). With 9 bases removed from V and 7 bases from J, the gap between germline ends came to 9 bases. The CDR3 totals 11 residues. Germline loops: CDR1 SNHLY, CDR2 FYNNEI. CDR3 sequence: CARGVGGELFF. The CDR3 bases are TGTGCCAGGGGGGTCGGCGGGGAGCTGTTTTTT.

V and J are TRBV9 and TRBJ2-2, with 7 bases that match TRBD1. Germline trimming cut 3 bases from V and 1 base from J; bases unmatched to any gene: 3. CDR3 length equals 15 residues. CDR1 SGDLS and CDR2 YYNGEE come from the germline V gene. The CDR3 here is CASSGDRVNTGELFF. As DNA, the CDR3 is TGTGCCAGCAGCGGAGACAGGGTGAACACCGGGGAGCTGTTTTTT.

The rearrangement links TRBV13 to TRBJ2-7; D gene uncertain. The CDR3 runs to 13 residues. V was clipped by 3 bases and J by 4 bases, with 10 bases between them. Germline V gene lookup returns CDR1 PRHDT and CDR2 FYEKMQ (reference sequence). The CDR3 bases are TGTGCCAGCAGCTTGAACAGCATTTACGAGCAGTACTTC. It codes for CASSLNSIYEQYF.

The CDR3 region has the DNA TGCGCCAGCAGCCCGGAAGGGACGGGAGGGGATGAGCAGTTCTTC. It codes for CASSPEGTGGDEQFF. The chain couples TRBV5-1 to TRBJ2-1; 8 bases line up with TRBD2. The V gene's germline CDR1 is SGHRS and CDR2 YFSETQ. The CDR3 covers 15 residues. With 4 bases clipped from V and 8 bases from J, the junction kept 11 bases outside the gene matches.

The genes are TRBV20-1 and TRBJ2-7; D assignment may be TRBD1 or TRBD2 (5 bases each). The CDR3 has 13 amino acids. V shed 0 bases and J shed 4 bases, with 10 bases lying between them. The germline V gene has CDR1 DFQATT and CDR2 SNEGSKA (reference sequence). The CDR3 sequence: CSARDRGPYEQYF. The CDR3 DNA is TGCAGTGCTAGAGATCGGGGCCCTTACGAGCAGTACTTC.

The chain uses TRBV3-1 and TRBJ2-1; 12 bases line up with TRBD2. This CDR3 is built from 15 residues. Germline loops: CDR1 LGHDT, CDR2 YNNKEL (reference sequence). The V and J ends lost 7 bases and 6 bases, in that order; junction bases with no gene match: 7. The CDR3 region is CASTRLAGEFNEQFF. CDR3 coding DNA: TGTGCCAGCACCAGACTAGCGGGAGAATTCAATGAGCAGTTCTTC.

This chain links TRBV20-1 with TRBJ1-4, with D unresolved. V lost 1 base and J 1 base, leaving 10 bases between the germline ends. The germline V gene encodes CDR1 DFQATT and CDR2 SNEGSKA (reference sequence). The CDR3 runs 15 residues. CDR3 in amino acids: CSARGGSVTNEKLFF. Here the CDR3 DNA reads TGCAGTGCTAGAGGGGGTTCTGTAACTAATGAAAAACTGTTTTTT.

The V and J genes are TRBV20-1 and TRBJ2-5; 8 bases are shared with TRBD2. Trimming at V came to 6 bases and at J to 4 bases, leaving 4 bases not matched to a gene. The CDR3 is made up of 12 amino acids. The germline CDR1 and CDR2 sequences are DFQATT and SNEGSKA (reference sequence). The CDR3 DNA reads TGCAGTGCAACGGGGGGGGGAGAGACCCAGTACTTC. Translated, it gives CSATGGGETQYF.

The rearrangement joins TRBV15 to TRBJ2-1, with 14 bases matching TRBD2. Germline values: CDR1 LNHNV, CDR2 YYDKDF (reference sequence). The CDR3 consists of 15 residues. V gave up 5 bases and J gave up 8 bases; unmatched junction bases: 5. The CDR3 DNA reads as TGTGCCACCAGCGCCCGACTAGCGGGAGGGCATGAGCAGTTCTTC. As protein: CATSARLAGGHEQFF.

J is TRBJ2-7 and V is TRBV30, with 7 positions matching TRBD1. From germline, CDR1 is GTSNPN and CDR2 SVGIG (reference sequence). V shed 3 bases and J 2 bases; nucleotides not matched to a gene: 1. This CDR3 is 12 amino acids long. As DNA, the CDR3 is TGTGCCTGGAGCCAGGGGGCCTACGAGCAGTACTTC. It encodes CAWSQGAYEQYF.

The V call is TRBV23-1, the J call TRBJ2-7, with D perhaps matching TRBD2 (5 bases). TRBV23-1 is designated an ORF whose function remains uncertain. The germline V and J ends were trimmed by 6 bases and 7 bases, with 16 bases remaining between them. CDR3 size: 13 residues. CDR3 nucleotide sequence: TGCGCCAGCAGAATGGACTCCCTGGGGGAGCAGTACTTC. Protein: CASRMDSLGEQYF.

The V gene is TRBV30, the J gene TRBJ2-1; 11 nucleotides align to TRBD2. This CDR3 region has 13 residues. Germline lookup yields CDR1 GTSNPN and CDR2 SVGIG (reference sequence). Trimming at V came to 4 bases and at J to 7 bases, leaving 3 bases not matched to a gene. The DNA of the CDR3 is TGTGCCTGGAAGCTAGCGGGAGGAAATGAGCAGTTCTTC. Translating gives CAWKLAGGNEQFF.

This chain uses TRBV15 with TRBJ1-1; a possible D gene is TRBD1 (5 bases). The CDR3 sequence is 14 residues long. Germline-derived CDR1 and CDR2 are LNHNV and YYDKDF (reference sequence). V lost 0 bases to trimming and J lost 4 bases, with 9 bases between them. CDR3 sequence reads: CATSRDGGGTEAFF. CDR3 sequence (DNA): TGTGCCACCAGCAGAGACGGCGGGGGCACTGAAGCTTTCTTT.

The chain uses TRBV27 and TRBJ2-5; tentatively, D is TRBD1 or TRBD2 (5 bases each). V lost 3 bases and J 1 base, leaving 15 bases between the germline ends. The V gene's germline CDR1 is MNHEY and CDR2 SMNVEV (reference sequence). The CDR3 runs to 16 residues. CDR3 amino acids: CASSLAHRDGQETQYF. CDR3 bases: TGTGCCAGCAGTTTGGCCCATCGGGACGGCCAAGAGACCCAGTACTTC.

The CDR3 coding sequence is TGTGCCAGCAGCGCCTCAGACAGGGGAAAGACCCAGTACTTC. Residues: CASSASDRGKTQYF. The chain carries TRBV2 and TRBJ2-5; 8 bases map to TRBD1. This CDR3 is 14 amino acids long. The ends lost 6 bases at V and 6 bases at J; junction bases unmatched: 9. The germline gives CDR1 SNHLY, CDR2 FYNNEI.